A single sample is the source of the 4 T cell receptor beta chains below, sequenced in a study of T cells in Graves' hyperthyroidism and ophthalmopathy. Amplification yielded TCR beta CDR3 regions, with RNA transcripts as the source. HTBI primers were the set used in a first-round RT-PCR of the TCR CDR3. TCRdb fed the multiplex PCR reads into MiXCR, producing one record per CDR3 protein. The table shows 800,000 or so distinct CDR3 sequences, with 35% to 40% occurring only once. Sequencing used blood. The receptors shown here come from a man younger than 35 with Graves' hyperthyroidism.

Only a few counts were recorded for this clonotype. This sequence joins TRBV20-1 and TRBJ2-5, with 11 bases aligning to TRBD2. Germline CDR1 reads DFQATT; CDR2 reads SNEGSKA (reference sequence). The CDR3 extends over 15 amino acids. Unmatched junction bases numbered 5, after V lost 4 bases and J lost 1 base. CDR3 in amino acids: CSATHGLAGQETQYF. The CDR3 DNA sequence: TGCAGTGCTACGCACGGACTAGCGGGCCAAGAGACCCAGTACTTC.

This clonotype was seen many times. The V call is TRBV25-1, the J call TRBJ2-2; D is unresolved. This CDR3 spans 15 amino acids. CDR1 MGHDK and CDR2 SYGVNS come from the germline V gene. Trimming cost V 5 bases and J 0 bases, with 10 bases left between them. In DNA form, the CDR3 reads TGTGCCAGCAGTAAACAGATCGCGAACACCGGGGAGCTGTTTTTT. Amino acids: CASSKQIANTGELFF. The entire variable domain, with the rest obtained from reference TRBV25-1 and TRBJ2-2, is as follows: EADIYQTPRYLVIGTGKKITLECSQTMGHDKMYWYQQDPGMELHLIHYSYGVNSTEKGDLSSESTVSRIRTEHFPLTLESARPSHTSQYLCASSKQIANTGELFFGEGSRLTVL.

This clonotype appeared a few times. CDR3 nucleotides: TGTGCCAGCAGTTTAAGGGGCCCTTGGAACACCGGGGAGCTGTTTTTT. As protein: CASSLRGPWNTGELFF. The chain has TRBV12-3 or TRBV12-4 and TRBJ2-2; D is possibly TRBD1 (5 bases). The CDR3 loop spans 16 amino acids. V gave up 2 bases and J gave up 1 base, with 11 bases separating them.

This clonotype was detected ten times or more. The chain's CDR3 is CSASRATEAFF. For the CDR3, the DNA is TGCAGTGCTAGCAGGGCCACTGAAGCTTTCTTT. V usage is TRBV20-1 and J usage is TRBJ1-1; perhaps TRBD1 as D (5 bases). V was shortened by 3 bases and J by 4 bases, with 6 bases between the two germline ends. In germline, CDR1 is DFQATT, CDR2 SNEGSKA (reference sequence). The CDR3 runs 11 residues.